A single sample gave rise to the 12 T cell receptor beta chains below, sequenced in a study of blood T cell repertoires in COVID-19. Produced via immunoSEQ multiplex PCR; TCRdb's table is partial and in-frame only. The table shows roughly 100,000 clones, with more than 75% occurring only once. The sequencing input was peripheral blood. The origin of the receptors is a human donor in a cohort sampled during active COVID-19.

The gene calls are TRBV29-1 and TRBJ1-2; tentatively, D is TRBD1 (5 bases). This CDR3 is 14 amino acids long. Per germline, CDR1 SQVTM and CDR2 ANQGSEA. V lost 0 bases and J lost 4, with 12 bases in between. Here the CDR3 DNA reads TGCAGCGTTGAAGATCTTGCGGGGGGCTATGGCTACACCTTC. This codes for CSVEDLAGGYGYTF.

The chain has TRBV12-3 or TRBV12-4 and TRBJ1-3; TRBD1 is a possible D gene (5 bases). This CDR3 contains 13 residues. Between the trimmed V and J ends, which lost 4 bases and 3 bases, there was a span of 7 bases. This CDR3 is CASSWGGGNTIYF. CDR3 sequence (DNA): TGTGCCAGCAGTTGGGGGGGTGGAAACACCATATATTTT.

The chain uses TRBV5-1 and TRBJ1-1; 8 bases fit TRBD1. Germline V gene data show CDR1 as SGHRS and CDR2 as YFSETQ. The V segment lost 7 bases and the J segment 3 bases; nucleotides outside the gene matches: 14. The CDR3 length is 16 residues. The CDR3 loop reads CASRRGQGAEYTEAFF. The CDR3, as DNA: TGCGCCAGCCGAAGGGGGCAGGGGGCGGAGTACACTGAAGCTTTCTTT.

The chain links TRBV4-1 to TRBJ1-4; 10 bases line up with TRBD1. The CDR3 sequence is 19 residues long. Trimming at V came to 0 bases and at J to 0 bases, leaving 7 bases not matched to a gene. Germline CDR1 reads MGHRA; CDR2 reads YSYEKL. CDR3 DNA: TGCGCCAGCAGCCAAGATGCTGGGACAGGGGTTGCAACTAATGAAAAACTGTTTTTT. Its translation is CASSQDAGTGVATNEKLFF.

The CDR3 spells CASSLTGGNQPQHF. For the CDR3, the DNA is TGTGCCAGCAGTTTGACAGGGGGTAATCAGCCCCAGCATTTT. The chain is built from TRBV6-5 and TRBJ1-5; 9 bases are a match to TRBD1. The CDR3 is 14 residues long. Germline V CDR1 and CDR2: MNHEY, SVGAGI. V gave up 4 bases and J gave up 4 bases; unmatched junction bases: 2.

This chain links TRBV7-9 with TRBJ2-3; 8 bases line up with TRBD2. The CDR3 sequence is 15 residues long. Germline values: CDR1 SEHNR, CDR2 FQNEAQ (reference sequence). With V trimmed by 1 base and J by 2 bases, 2 bases remained unmatched. This chain's CDR3 is CASSLDGGVTDTQYF. The CDR3 nucleotides are TGTGCCAGCAGCTTAGACGGGGGGGTCACAGATACGCAGTATTTT.

The chain combines TRBV5-1 with TRBJ1-4; possible D gene TRBD1, 6 bases. Trimming stripped 3 bases from V and 0 bases from J, with 9 bases between. CDR1 is SGHRS, CDR2 YFSETQ, per germline. The length of the CDR3 is 15 residues. The CDR3, as DNA: TGCGCCAGCAGCTGGCAGGGGCCAACTAATGAAAAACTGTTTTTT. It yields the protein CASSWQGPTNEKLFF.

There are a few counts of this clone. V gene TRBV25-1 combines with J gene TRBJ1-5; maybe TRBD1 (6 bases). V lost 4 bases, J lost 6 bases, and 19 bases lay in between. The V gene's germline CDR1 is MGHDK and CDR2 SYGVNS. The CDR3 extends over 16 amino acids. Here the CDR3 reads CASSVPERGGGQPQHF. Written as DNA, the CDR3 is TGTGCCAGCAGTGTCCCCGAACGTGGGGGCGGTCAGCCCCAGCATTTT.

The rearrangement links TRBV3-1 (or the pseudogene TRBV3-2) to TRBJ2-2; 10 bases are shared with TRBD1. Germline-derived CDR1 and CDR2 are LGHDT and YNNKEL (reference sequence). V shed 4 bases and J 5 bases; nucleotides not matched to a gene: 7. This CDR3 is built from 16 residues. CDR3 protein: CASSPGTGVGTGELFF. CDR3 sequence (DNA): TGTGCCAGCAGCCCGGGGACAGGGGTTGGTACCGGGGAGCTGTTTTTT.

V is TRBV4-1 and J is TRBJ2-3; 8 positions match TRBD2. The CDR3 runs to 16 residues. Germline V CDR1 and CDR2: MGHRA, YSYEKL. Trimming removed 1 base from V and 5 bases from J; junction bases left unmatched: 8. The CDR3 DNA sequence: TGCGCCAGCAGCCAAGTTTACGGGGGGGCCGAAGATACGCAGTATTTT. Translating gives CASSQVYGGAEDTQYF.

The CDR3 sequence is CASSPWDMGDGYTF. CDR3 nucleotide sequence: TGTGCCAGCAGCCCATGGGACATGGGCGATGGCTACACCTTC. The V and J genes are TRBV7-9 and TRBJ1-2, with D possibly matching TRBD1 (6 bases). The CDR3 has 14 residues. Looked up from germline, CDR1 is SEHNR and CDR2 is FQNEAQ (reference sequence). V lost 5 bases and J lost 6, with 16 bases in between. Combining the CDR3 with reference TRBV7-9 and TRBJ1-2 gives the whole variable domain DTGVSQNPRHKITKRGQNVTFRCDPISEHNRLYWYRQTLGQGPEFLTYFQNEAQLEKSRLLSDRFSAERPKGSFSTLEIQRTEQGDSAMYLCASSPWDMGDGYTFGSGTRLTVV.

The rearrangement uses TRBV6-6 and TRBJ1-5; D ambiguous. V lost 8 bases and J lost 0, with 11 bases in between. CDR1 is MNHNY and CDR2 is SVGAGI in the germline V gene (reference sequence). This CDR3 has 14 residues. CDR3 nucleotides: TGTGCCAGCGCCGGCGGTTATAGCAATCAGCCCCAGCATTTT. Translated, it gives CASAGGYSNQPQHF.